Following are 10 T cell receptor beta chains from one sample sequenced in a study of blood T cell repertoires in COVID-19. Assay: immunoSEQ multiplex PCR; the TCRdb copy retains only in-frame clones and omits some. The sample consists of about 670,000 clones, approximately 90% of them appearing once. The sequenced material came from peripheral blood. These TCRs come from a woman aged 18-30 years with acute or convalescent COVID-19.

This clone was found once. The chain links TRBV19 to TRBJ1-5; 9 bases fit TRBD1. The CDR3 has 17 amino acids. V shed 6 bases, J shed 3 bases, and the junction held 12 bases outside the gene matches. The germline gives CDR1 LNHDA, CDR2 SQIVND (reference sequence). The CDR3 DNA follows: TGTGCCAGTAGACAGGGGGCGAGCTGGAGGGACAATCAGCCCCAGCATTTT. As protein: CASRQGASWRDNQPQHF.

The chain joins TRBV5-1 to TRBJ1-1; possible D gene TRBD1, 5 bases. The V end was cut by 1 base, the J end by 4 bases, with 23 bases between. Germline CDR1 SGHRS, CDR2 YFSETQ. CDR3 size: 18 residues. The CDR3 DNA sequence: TGCGCCAGCAGCTTGAGATTATCCGTCCAAGGGGCGAGCACTGAAGCTTTCTTT. It yields the protein CASSLRLSVQGASTEAFF.

The rearrangement uses TRBV6-2 or TRBV6-3 and TRBJ1-2, with 12 positions matching TRBD1. Germline V CDR1 and CDR2: MNHEY, SVGEGT. The CDR3 has 15 amino acids. V was clipped by 0 bases and J by 10 bases; unmatched bases: 6. Here the CDR3 DNA reads TGTGCCAGCAGTTACTCGGGTGGGACAGGGGGCGTCTACACCTTC. This sequence encodes CASSYSGGTGGVYTF.

The rearrangement links TRBV19 to TRBJ1-6; possible D gene TRBD1, 5 bases. CDR3 size: 16 residues. The V and J ends lost 9 bases and 4 bases respectively, with 19 bases between them. Germline assignment: CDR1 LNHDA and CDR2 SQIVND (reference sequence). For the CDR3, the DNA is TGTGCCAGCCTCGGAACCGCGGGGGAGTATAATTCACCCCTCCACTTT. It translates to CASLGTAGEYNSPLHF.

The chain carries TRBV29-1 and TRBJ1-2, with D perhaps TRBD1 (5 bases). V lost 6 bases, J lost 6 bases, and 17 bases lay in between. Germline values: CDR1 SQVTM, CDR2 ANQGSEA. CDR3 length: 13 amino acids. Here the CDR3 reads CSVTRTPDNGYTF. CDR3 sequence (DNA): TGCAGCGTGACCCGGACACCGGACAATGGCTACACCTTC. Supplemented by reference TRBV29-1 and TRBJ1-2, the full variable domain reads SAVISQKPSRDICQRGTSLTIQCQVDSQVTMMFWYRQQPGQSLTLIATANQGSEATYESGFVIDKFPISRPNLTFSTLTVSNMSPEDSSIYLCSVTRTPDNGYTFGSGTRLTVV.

V gene TRBV7-7 combines with J gene TRBJ2-2; 8 bases map to TRBD1. The J segment lost 6 bases and the V segment lost 0 bases, leaving 3 bases of the junction unmatched. CDR1 is SSHAT, CDR2 FNYEAQ, per germline (reference sequence). This CDR3 is built from 15 residues. The CDR3 loop is CASSLALTGAGELFF. The CDR3 bases are TGTGCCAGCAGCTTAGCACTGACAGGGGCCGGGGAGCTGTTTTTT.

The genes are TRBV5-4 and TRBJ1-1; 7 bases are shared with TRBD1. The CDR3 runs to 15 residues. J lost 1 base, V lost 5 bases, and 8 bases had no gene match. The germline CDR1 and CDR2 sequences are SGHNT and YYREEE (reference sequence). CDR3 residues: CASSSGTVGNTEAFF. CDR3 nucleotides: TGTGCCAGCAGTTCGGGGACAGTCGGGAACACTGAAGCTTTCTTT. Full variable domain (missing parts from reference TRBV5-4 and TRBJ1-1): ETGVTQSPTHLIKTRGQQVTLRCSSQSGHNTVSWYQQALGQGPQFIFQYYREEENGRGNFPPRFSGLQFPNYSSELNVNALELDDSALYLCASSSGTVGNTEAFFGQGTRLTVV.

The chain employs TRBV19 and TRBJ1-5; possibly TRBD1 for D (6 bases). CDR3 length: 17 amino acids. V shed 10 bases and J shed 2 bases, with 24 bases lying between them. CDR1 and CDR2 from the germline V gene are LNHDA and SQIVND (reference sequence). CDR3 coding DNA: TGTGCCACCAGCCGGAATACAGGGACGGTTGGCAATCAGCCCCAGCATTTT. Translated, it gives CATSRNTGTVGNQPQHF.

The chain uses TRBV14 and TRBJ1-1, with 8 bases identical to TRBD1. Germline trimming cut 7 bases from V and 1 base from J; bases unmatched to any gene: 14. Germline V lookup: CDR1 SGHDN, CDR2 FVKESK. The CDR3 has 17 residues. The CDR3 sequence is CASKPTATQGGNTEAFF. The CDR3, as DNA: TGTGCCAGCAAACCAACAGCGACACAGGGGGGGAACACTGAAGCTTTCTTT. Drawing the rest from reference TRBV14 and TRBJ1-1, the complete variable domain is EAGVTQFPSHSVIEKGQTVTLRCDPISGHDNLYWYRRVMGKEIKFLLHFVKESKQDESGMPNNRFLAERTGGTYSTLKVQPAELEDSGVYFCASKPTATQGGNTEAFFGQGTRLTVV.

The gene calls are TRBV6-6 and TRBJ1-1, with D possibly TRBD1 on 6 matching bases. Germline V lookup: CDR1 MNHNY, CDR2 SVGAGI (reference sequence). This CDR3 spans 16 amino acids. Trimming removed 7 bases from V and 1 base from J, with 19 bases in between. The CDR3 here is CASTPGGGRGNTEAFF. The CDR3 coding sequence is TGTGCCAGCACCCCCGGCGGGGGCAGGGGGAACACTGAAGCTTTCTTT.